Listed here are 27 T cell receptor beta chains from one sample, sequenced in a study of CD8 T cells in Susac syndrome. An input of roughly 0.5 to 1 ug of RNA was subjected to reverse transcription using random hexamers. TCRdb redid the calling of the immunoSEQ multiplex PCR reads with MiXCR, one entry per CDR3 protein. The sample has about 180,000 distinct CDR3 sequences, approximately 94% seen once. Input material: CD4+ T cells from PBMCs. These receptors came from a human donor with Susac syndrome.

The J gene is TRBJ1-6, the V gene TRBV4-3, with D unclear. This CDR3 has 15 residues. In germline, CDR1 is LGHNA, CDR2 YSLEER. The ends were cut back, 5 bases at V and 9 bases at J, with 17 bases in the middle. The CDR3 nucleotides are TGCGCCAGCAGCGGAGAAGGGCCATCTAGTTCACCCCTCCACTTT. Translated, it gives CASSGEGPSSSPLHF.

The rearrangement joins TRBV20-1 to TRBJ2-7; 9 bases align to TRBD2. This CDR3 spans 14 amino acids. V shed 1 base, J shed 7 bases, and the junction held 8 bases outside the gene matches. The germline CDR1 and CDR2 sequences are DFQATT and SNEGSKA (reference sequence). DNA for the CDR3: TGCAGTGCTAGAGTGGCTAGCGGGGAAGGGGAGCAGTACTTC. Translation gives CSARVASGEGEQYF.

The CDR3 DNA reads TGCAGTGCTAGAGATCTAACTAGCGGGGTAAATGAGCAGTTCTTC. Translating gives CSARDLTSGVNEQFF. The chain combines TRBV20-1 with TRBJ2-1, with 10 bases lining up with TRBD2. The V and J ends lost 0 bases and 7 bases, in that order; junction bases with no gene match: 6. The CDR3 has 15 residues. Germline lookup yields CDR1 DFQATT and CDR2 SNEGSKA (reference sequence).

This chain links TRBV5-1 with TRBJ2-7; 9 nucleotides agree with TRBD2. The CDR3 is 16 amino acids. CDR1 and CDR2 from the germline V gene are SGHRS and YFSETQ. After removal of 4 bases from V and 2 bases from J, the junction contained 10 bases not matched to a gene. The chain's CDR3 is CASSAGAGTSTYEQYF. The CDR3 nucleotides are TGCGCCAGCAGCGCGGGGGCCGGGACTAGCACCTACGAGCAGTACTTC.

This chain connects TRBV4-3 to TRBJ2-7; D assignment may be TRBD1 or TRBD2 (5 bases each). V was clipped by 0 bases and J by 6 bases, with 9 bases between them. The CDR3 runs to 13 residues. CDR1 is LGHNA, CDR2 YSLEER, per germline. CDR3 sequence (DNA): TGCGCCAGCAGCCAAGATCCGGGGCGCGAGCAGTACTTC. It codes for CASSQDPGREQYF.

This chain links TRBV5-6 with TRBJ1-3; a possible D gene is TRBD1 (5 bases). Trimming removed 5 bases at V and 0 bases at J, with 12 bases between. The CDR3 contains 15 residues. The germline gives CDR1 SGHDT, CDR2 YYEEEE. In nucleotides, the CDR3 is TGTGCCAGCAGGAGGGGTCCATCCTCTGGAAACACCATATATTTT. Protein: CASRRGPSSGNTIYF.

CDR3 region: CATSGPGRTQYF. Written as DNA, the CDR3 is TGTGCCACCAGTGGGCCAGGTAGAACGCAGTATTTT. J is TRBJ2-3 and V is TRBV24-1; D is ambiguous. The germline gives CDR1 KGHDR, CDR2 SFDVKD. The CDR3 has 12 residues. The germline V and J ends were trimmed by 5 bases and 9 bases, with 11 bases remaining between them.

Here the CDR3 reads CASTLRGGAETQYF. In nucleotides, the CDR3 is TGTGCCAGCACCTTAAGGGGGGGGGCGGAGACCCAGTACTTC. This chain joins TRBV5-6 and TRBJ2-5, with a possible D match to TRBD2 (7 bases). Trimming took 6 bases from V and 5 from J, leaving 17 bases between them. The CDR3 totals 14 residues. The germline V gene encodes CDR1 SGHDT and CDR2 YYEEEE. The variable domain in full, completed from reference TRBV5-6 and TRBJ2-5, reads DAGVTQSPTHLIKTRGQQVTLRCSPKSGHDTVSWYQQALGQGPQFIFQYYEEEERQRGNFPDRFSGHQFPNYSSELNVNALLLGDSALYLCASTLRGGAETQYFGPGTRLLVL.

The chain recombines TRBV20-1 with TRBJ2-2; 7 bases align to TRBD2. V gave up 7 bases and J gave up 1 base; unmatched junction bases: 3. The CDR3 totals 13 residues. The germline CDR1 and CDR2 sequences are DFQATT and SNEGSKA (reference sequence). Here the CDR3 reads CSVASGNTGELFF. The CDR3 DNA reads TGCAGTGTGGCTAGCGGGAACACCGGGGAGCTGTTTTTT.

The chain joins TRBV2 to TRBJ2-1; no clear D. The CDR3 consists of 14 residues. Trimming took 7 bases from V and 9 from J, leaving 19 bases between them. Germline V lookup: CDR1 SNHLY, CDR2 FYNNEI. CDR3 bases: TGTGCCAGCACCCCATCAGTGGCCAGGAGTGAGCAGTTCTTC. Its translation: CASTPSVARSEQFF. The entire variable domain, with the rest obtained from reference TRBV2 and TRBJ2-1, is as follows: EPEVTQTPSHQVTQMGQEVILRCVPISNHLYFYWYRQILGQKVEFLVSFYNNEISEKSEIFDDQFSVERPDGSNFTLKIRSTKLEDSAMYFCASTPSVARSEQFFGPGTRLTVL.

J is TRBJ2-7 and V is TRBV3-1, with 12 positions matching TRBD2. This CDR3 is 15 amino acids long. V was pared by 4 bases and J by 3 bases, with 4 bases of the junction left unmatched. From germline, CDR1 is LGHDT and CDR2 YNNKEL (reference sequence). The CDR3 region is CASSPTSGGFYEQYF. In DNA, the CDR3 is TGTGCCAGCAGCCCCACTAGCGGGGGGTTCTACGAGCAGTACTTC.

This clonotype has just one count. V usage is TRBV4-2 and J usage is TRBJ1-4; the D gene is possibly TRBD1 (5 bases). Germline assignment: CDR1 LGHNA and CDR2 YNFKEQ. The CDR3 runs 17 residues. The V and J ends lost 0 bases and 0 bases respectively, with 11 bases between them. CDR3 residues: CASSQEGSRATNEKLFF. As DNA, the CDR3 is TGTGCCAGCAGCCAAGAAGGATCCAGGGCAACTAATGAAAAACTGTTTTTT.

The table lists this clonotype with a count of one. This rearrangement joins TRBV19 to TRBJ2-1; TRBD1 might be the D (6 bases). Germline CDR1 LNHDA, CDR2 SQIVND (reference sequence). The CDR3 consists of 18 residues. V shed 3 bases and J shed 9 bases, with 27 bases lying between them. CDR3 in DNA: TGTGCCAGTAGTATCCTGGGGTGGCAGGACAGAACTACAGGTGAGCAGTTCTTC. This translates into CASSILGWQDRTTGEQFF.

V is TRBV29-1 and J is TRBJ2-3, with 7 bases lining up with TRBD2. The germline gives CDR1 SQVTM, CDR2 ANQGSEA. CDR3 length equals 13 residues. V shed 6 bases and J 2 bases; nucleotides not matched to a gene: 5. The CDR3 coding sequence is TGCAGCGTCCCGGGGGGACCCACAGATACGCAGTATTTT. Its translation: CSVPGGPTDTQYF.

The J gene is TRBJ2-6, the V gene TRBV5-1; tentatively, D is TRBD1 or TRBD2 (5 bases each). From germline, CDR1 is SGHRS and CDR2 YFSETQ. Trimming stripped 0 bases from V and 0 bases from J, with 7 bases between. The CDR3 has 16 amino acids. Written as DNA, the CDR3 is TGCGCCAGCAGCTTGGCCGGGACCTCTGGGGCCAACGTCCTGACTTTC. Residues: CASSLAGTSGANVLTF.

This chain links TRBV9 with TRBJ2-3; perhaps D is TRBD1 or TRBD2 (5 bases each). The CDR3 loop spans 19 amino acids. Between the trimmed V and J ends, which lost 0 bases and 2 bases, there was a span of 22 bases. Looked up from germline, CDR1 is SGDLS and CDR2 is YYNGEE. CDR3 protein: CASSVGYTPGGPDTDTQYF. The CDR3 DNA reads TGTGCCAGCAGCGTAGGGTACACCCCTGGGGGACCCGACACAGATACGCAGTATTTT.

This chain links TRBV25-1 with TRBJ1-2, with D possibly matching TRBD1 (6 bases). The CDR3 contains 15 residues. The V end lost 10 bases, the J end lost 3 bases, and 21 bases lay between the germline ends. Germline values: CDR1 MGHDK, CDR2 SYGVNS. The CDR3 sequence is CANEPPQGSDYGYTF. CDR3 sequence (DNA): TGTGCCAACGAACCGCCGCAGGGGTCGGACTATGGCTACACCTTC.

The chain uses TRBV25-1 and TRBJ2-2; 8 positions match TRBD2. Looked up from germline, CDR1 is MGHDK and CDR2 is SYGVNS. Trimming took 3 bases from V and 0 from J; bases not matched to a gene: 3. The length of the CDR3 is 16 residues. The CDR3 is CASSESGGSNTGELFF. The CDR3, as DNA: TGTGCCAGCAGTGAGTCGGGGGGGTCGAACACCGGGGAGCTGTTTTTT.

This clonotype was seen only once. The J gene is TRBJ2-5, the V gene TRBV6-6; 10 nucleotides line up with TRBD1. Germline V gives CDR1 MNHNY, CDR2 SVGAGI (reference sequence). This CDR3 is 14 amino acids long. J was trimmed by 5 bases and V by 6 bases; bases with no gene match: 6. The CDR3 DNA follows: TGTGCCAGCAGGACAGGGGGCAGTGGGGAGACCCAGTACTTC. Translation gives CASRTGGSGETQYF.

Points on this clonotype: One end of the junction does not line up with germline, which may come from a read error. This chain connects TRBV4-2 to TRBJ1-4; D is possibly TRBD1 (5 bases). The CDR3 runs 15 residues. Germline V lookup: CDR1 LGHNA, CDR2 YNFKEQ. CDR3 nucleotides: TGTGCCAGCAGGCAAGGTCGGGACTTAAGGGAAAAACTGTTTTTT. Protein: CASRQGRDLREKLFF.

The chain combines TRBV29-1 with TRBJ1-5; D remains ambiguous. Trimming took off 7 bases at V and 10 bases at J, with 17 bases between the two ends. This CDR3 has 12 residues. Germline lookup yields CDR1 SQVTM and CDR2 ANQGSEA. CDR3 DNA: TGCAGCGCCCAAGAGGGCTCTTCACCCCAGCATTTT. It yields the protein CSAQEGSSPQHF. Filled out from reference TRBV29-1 and TRBJ1-5, the complete variable domain reads SAVISQKPSRDICQRGTSLTIQCQVDSQVTMMFWYRQQPGQSLTLIATANQGSEATYESGFVIDKFPISRPNLTFSTLTVSNMSPEDSSIYLCSAQEGSSPQHFGDGTRLSIL.

The rearrangement joins TRBV12-3 or TRBV12-4 to TRBJ2-7; 8 positions match TRBD1. CDR3 length: 14 residues. V shed 3 bases, J shed 3 bases, and the junction held 4 bases outside the gene matches. The CDR3 here is CASSFQGAGYEQYF. Here the CDR3 DNA reads TGTGCCAGCAGTTTCCAGGGGGCCGGCTACGAGCAGTACTTC.

This clonotype appeared a single time. This rearrangement joins TRBV30 to TRBJ2-3; 10 bases fit TRBD2. Germline V gives CDR1 GTSNPN, CDR2 SVGIG (reference sequence). Trimming removed 0 bases from V and 6 bases from J; junction bases left unmatched: 9. The CDR3 has 16 amino acids. The DNA of the CDR3 is TGTGCCTGGAGTGTACTTACAGCGGGGGGGCCGGATACGCAGTATTTT. It translates to CAWSVLTAGGPDTQYF. The entire variable domain, with the rest obtained from reference TRBV30 and TRBJ2-3, is as follows: SQTIHQWPATLVQPVGSPLSLECTVEGTSNPNLYWYRQAAGRGLQLLFYSVGIGQISSEVPQNLSASRPQDRQFILSSKKLLLSDSGFYLCAWSVLTAGGPDTQYFGPGTRLTVL.

The rearrangement joins TRBV20-1 to TRBJ2-3; 7 bases are shared with TRBD1. This CDR3 has 13 residues. The V gene's germline CDR1 is DFQATT and CDR2 SNEGSKA (reference sequence). The ends lost 5 bases at V and 0 bases at J; junction bases unmatched: 2. CDR3: CSAPTGSTDTQYF. The CDR3 nucleotides read TGCAGTGCTCCGACAGGGAGCACAGATACGCAGTATTTT.

This chain uses TRBV19 with TRBJ1-5; a weak D match, TRBD1 (5 bases). The CDR3 is 18 residues long. Germline CDR1 LNHDA, CDR2 SQIVND (reference sequence). The germline V and J ends were trimmed by 8 bases and 0 bases, with 23 bases remaining between them. The CDR3 bases are TGTGCCAGTCAAAGGGACTTTCGGACCCATTATAGCAATCAGCCCCAGCATTTT. Its translation is CASQRDFRTHYSNQPQHF. The complete variable domain, with remaining parts taken from reference TRBV19 and TRBJ1-5, reads DGGITQSPKYLFRKEGQNVTLSCEQNLNHDAMYWYRQDPGQGLRLIYYSQIVNDFQKGDIAEGYSVSREKKESFPLTVTSAQKNPTAFYLCASQRDFRTHYSNQPQHFGDGTRLSIL.

This clonotype was observed a handful of times. V and J are TRBV29-1 and TRBJ2-5; D not certain. Germline V gene sequence: CDR1 SQVTM, CDR2 ANQGSEA. Trimming removed 3 bases from V and 5 bases from J, with 7 bases in between. This CDR3 has 11 amino acids. This CDR3 reads CSVDRTETQYF. The CDR3 DNA sequence: TGCAGCGTTGATAGGACGGAGACCCAGTACTTC.

The V and J genes are TRBV19 and TRBJ2-7, with 7 positions matching TRBD1. V lost 4 bases to trimming and J lost 3 bases; unmatched junction nucleotides: 6. This CDR3 is built from 14 residues. The germline V gene has CDR1 LNHDA and CDR2 SQIVND (reference sequence). The CDR3 sequence is CASSRGTVVYEQYF. CDR3 in DNA: TGTGCCAGTAGTAGAGGGACAGTAGTCTACGAGCAGTACTTC.